This T cell receptor (beta chain) was documented in a study of shared clonotypes between healthy human individuals. Study-wide context: Per donor, three plates held CD4 naive cells, three held CD4 memory, two held CD8 naive and one held CD8 memory. Findings and limits, study-wide: In the sorted subsets, rarefaction showed sequencing was incomplete despite large depth.

To note about this clone: Its antigen is unidentified.

The method was immunoSEQ multiplex PCR; TCRdb's version includes in-frame clones alone and lacks a portion of them. Counted here are around 1.9 million clones, 93% occurring once; the ten biggest clones make up 1.5% to 2%. Naive CD8 cells, CD45RO-negative and positively selected for CCR7, excluded terminally differentiated effector memory CD45RA+ cells. All participating donors were Caucasian adults from Nashville, Tennessee. V shed 4 bases, J shed 5 bases, and the junction held 18 bases outside the gene matches. The CDR3 is 19 amino acids. CDR1 and CDR2 from the germline V gene are LGHNA and YSLEER.

This TCR was sampled from a man aged 18 to 30 in good health. Some clones in this sample may be carry-over from other donors' samples. The specimen was naive CD8+ T cells from PBMCs. The rearrangement joins TRBV4-3 to TRBJ2-7; TRBD2 agrees at 12 bases. For the CDR3, the DNA is TGCGCCAGCAGCCCTAATCTTTTGAGGGCTAGCGGGAGGGAAAACGAGCAGTACTTC. Its protein product is CASSPNLLRASGRENEQYF.